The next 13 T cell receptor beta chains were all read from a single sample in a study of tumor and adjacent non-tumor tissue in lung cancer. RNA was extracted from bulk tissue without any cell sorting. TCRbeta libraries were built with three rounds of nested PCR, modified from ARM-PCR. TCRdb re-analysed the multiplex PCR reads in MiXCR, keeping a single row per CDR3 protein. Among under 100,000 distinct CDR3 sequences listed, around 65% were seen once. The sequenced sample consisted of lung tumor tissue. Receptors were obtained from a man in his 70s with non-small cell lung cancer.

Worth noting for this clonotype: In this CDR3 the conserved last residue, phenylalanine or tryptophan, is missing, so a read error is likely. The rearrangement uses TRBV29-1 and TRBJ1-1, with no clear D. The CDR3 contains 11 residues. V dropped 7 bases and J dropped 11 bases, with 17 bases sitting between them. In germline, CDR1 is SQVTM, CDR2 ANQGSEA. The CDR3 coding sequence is TGCAGCGCCCGGGATAGGGCGCGCGCTTTCTTG. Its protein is CSARDRARAFL.

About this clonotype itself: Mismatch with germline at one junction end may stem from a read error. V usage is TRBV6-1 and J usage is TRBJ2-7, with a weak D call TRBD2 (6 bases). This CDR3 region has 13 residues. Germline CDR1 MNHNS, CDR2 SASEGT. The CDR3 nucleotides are TGTGCCAGTAGTGTGGAGGGATCCTACGAGCTGTACTTC. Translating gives CASSVEGSYELYF.

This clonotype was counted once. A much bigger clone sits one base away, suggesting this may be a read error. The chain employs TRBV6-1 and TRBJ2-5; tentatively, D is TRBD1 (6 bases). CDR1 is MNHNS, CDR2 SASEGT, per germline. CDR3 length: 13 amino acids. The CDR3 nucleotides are TGTGGCAGCAGTGTATGGGGGCCGGAGACCCAGTACTTC. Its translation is CGSSVWGPETQYF.

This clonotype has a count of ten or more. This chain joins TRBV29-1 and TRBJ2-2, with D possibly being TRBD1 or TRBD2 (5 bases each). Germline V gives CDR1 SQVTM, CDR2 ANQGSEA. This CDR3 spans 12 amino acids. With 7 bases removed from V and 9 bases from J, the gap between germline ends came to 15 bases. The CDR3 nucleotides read TGCAGCGCTCTCCGGGGCCAACGGGAGCTGTTTTTT. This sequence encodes CSALRGQRELFF.

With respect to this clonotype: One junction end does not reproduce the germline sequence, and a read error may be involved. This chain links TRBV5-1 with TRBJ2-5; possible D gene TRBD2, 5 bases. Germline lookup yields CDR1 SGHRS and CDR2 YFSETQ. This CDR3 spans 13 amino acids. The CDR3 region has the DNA TGTGCCAGTAGCCTGTCCGGGGAAGAGACCCAGTACTTC. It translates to CASSLSGEETQYF.

The CDR3, as DNA: TGCAGTGCTAGAGATAAACCCTGGGATGAGCAGTTCTTC. Translated, it gives CSARDKPWDEQFF. The chain has TRBV20-1 and TRBJ2-1, with D uncertain. From germline, CDR1 is DFQATT and CDR2 SNEGSKA (reference sequence). Trimming left V 0 bases short and J 8 bases short, with 11 bases between. This CDR3 has 13 amino acids.

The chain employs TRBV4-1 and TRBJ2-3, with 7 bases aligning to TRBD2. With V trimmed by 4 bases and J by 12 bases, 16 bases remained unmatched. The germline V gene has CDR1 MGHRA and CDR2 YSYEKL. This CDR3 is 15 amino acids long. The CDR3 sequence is CASSLGPLGGGTQYF. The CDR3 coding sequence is TGCGCCAGCAGCCTCGGGCCCCTTGGGGGGGGTACCCAGTATTTT.

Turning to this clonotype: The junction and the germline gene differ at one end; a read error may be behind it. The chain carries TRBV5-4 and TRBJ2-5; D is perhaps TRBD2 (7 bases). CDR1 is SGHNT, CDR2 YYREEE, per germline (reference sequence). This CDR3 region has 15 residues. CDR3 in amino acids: CDSSRGYREGEAQYF. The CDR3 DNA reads TGTGACAGCAGCCGAGGGTACAGGGAGGGAGAGGCCCAGTACTTC.

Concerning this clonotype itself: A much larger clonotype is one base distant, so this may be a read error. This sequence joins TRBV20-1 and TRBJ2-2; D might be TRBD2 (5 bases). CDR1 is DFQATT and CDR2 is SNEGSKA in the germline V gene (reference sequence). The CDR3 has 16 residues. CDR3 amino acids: CSARDLRSANTGEPFF. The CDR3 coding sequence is TGCAGTGCTAGAGATTTAAGGAGCGCGAACACCGGGGAGCCGTTTTTT.

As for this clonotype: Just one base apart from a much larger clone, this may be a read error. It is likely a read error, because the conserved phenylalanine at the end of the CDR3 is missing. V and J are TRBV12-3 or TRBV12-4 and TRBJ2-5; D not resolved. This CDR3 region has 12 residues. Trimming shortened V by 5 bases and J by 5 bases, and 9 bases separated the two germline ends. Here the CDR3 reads CASSRPWETQYI. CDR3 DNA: TGTGCCAGCAGTCGTCCGTGGGAGACCCAGTACATC.

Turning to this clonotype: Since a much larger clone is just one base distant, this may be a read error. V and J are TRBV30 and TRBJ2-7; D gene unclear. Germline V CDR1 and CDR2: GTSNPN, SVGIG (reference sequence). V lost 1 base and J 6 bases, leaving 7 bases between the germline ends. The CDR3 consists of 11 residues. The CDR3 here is CAWSDWGEQYF. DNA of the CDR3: TGTGCCTGGAGTGACTGGGGCGAGCAGTACTTC.

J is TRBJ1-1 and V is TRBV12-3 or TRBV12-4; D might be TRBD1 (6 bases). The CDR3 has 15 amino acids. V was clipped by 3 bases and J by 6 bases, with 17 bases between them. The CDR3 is CASSFTGNVHAEAFF. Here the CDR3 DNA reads TGTGCCAGCAGTTTTACAGGGAACGTTCATGCTGAAGCTTTCTTT.

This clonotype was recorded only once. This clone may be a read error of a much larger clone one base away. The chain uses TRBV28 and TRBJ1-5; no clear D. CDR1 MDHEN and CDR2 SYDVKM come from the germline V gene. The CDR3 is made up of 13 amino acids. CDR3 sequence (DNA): TGTGCCAGGAGTTTCAGGTTGCATCAGCCCCAGCATTTT. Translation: CARSFRLHQPQHF.